A single sample is the source of the 32 T cell receptor beta chains below, sequenced in a study of identical twins. TCRdb re-called the 5' RACE reads through MiXCR, storing one row per CDR3 protein. The sample has a few hundred thousand distinct CDR3 sequences; approximately 10% are singletons. The source material was naive T cells sorted from blood. The receptors derive from a woman aged 45-65 years in good health.

This clonotype was observed at least ten times. V is TRBV5-1 and J is TRBJ2-1; 14 bases agree with TRBD2. After removal of 2 bases from V and 4 bases from J, the junction contained 2 bases not matched to a gene. The length of the CDR3 is 16 residues. From germline, CDR1 is SGHRS and CDR2 YFSETQ. This chain's CDR3 is CASSFGLAGGYNEQFF. CDR3 nucleotides: TGCGCCAGCAGCTTCGGACTAGCGGGAGGATACAATGAGCAGTTCTTC.

The V and J genes are TRBV5-1 and TRBJ2-3, with D maybe TRBD2 (6 bases). This CDR3 region has 16 residues. V lost 4 bases and J 0 bases, leaving 15 bases between the germline ends. Germline V gives CDR1 SGHRS, CDR2 YFSETQ. The chain's CDR3 is CASSPKDYPSTDTQYF. CDR3 nucleotides: TGCGCCAGCAGCCCAAAGGACTACCCAAGCACAGATACGCAGTATTTT. Variable domain in full (rest from reference TRBV5-1 and TRBJ2-3): KAGVTQTPRYLIKTRGQQVTLSCSPISGHRSVSWYQQTPGQGLQFLFEYFSETQRNKGNFPGRFSGRQFSNSRSEMNVSTLELGDSALYLCASSPKDYPSTDTQYFGPGTRLTVL.

In its sample, this clonotype was seen a few times. This chain connects TRBV29-1 to TRBJ2-1, with no clear D. From germline, CDR1 is SQVTM and CDR2 ANQGSEA. V was cut by 2 bases and J by 6 bases, with 8 bases left in between. CDR3 length equals 12 residues. CDR3 sequence reads: CSVEKGSNEQFF. In nucleotides, the CDR3 is TGCAGCGTTGAAAAAGGGTCCAATGAGCAGTTCTTC.

This clonotype was seen a few times. The chain couples TRBV29-1 to TRBJ2-3; D not certain. Trimming removed 6 bases at V and 3 bases at J, with 13 bases between. Germline CDR1 reads SQVTM; CDR2 reads ANQGSEA. The CDR3 runs to 13 residues. The CDR3 region has the DNA TGCAGCGTCGCGGCCGAAAATACAGATACGCAGTATTTT. This encodes CSVAAENTDTQYF.

There are many counts of this clonotype. The CDR3 loop reads CASSQEYGDYEQYF. CDR3 nucleotides: TGCGCCAGCAGCCAAGAATACGGGGACTACGAGCAGTACTTC. The chain carries TRBV4-1 and TRBJ2-7; TRBD2 might be the D (5 bases). V was shortened by 0 bases and J by 3 bases, with 9 bases between the two germline ends. Germline CDR1 is MGHRA and CDR2 is YSYEKL. This CDR3 is 14 amino acids long.

There are many counts of this clonotype. The gene calls are TRBV27 and TRBJ1-3; the D is unclear. V was trimmed by 0 bases and J by 0 bases, leaving 3 bases between them. The germline V gene encodes CDR1 MNHEY and CDR2 SMNVEV (reference sequence). CDR3 length equals 14 residues. CDR3 sequence reads: CASSLSFSGNTIYF. The CDR3 coding sequence is TGTGCCAGCAGTTTATCATTCTCTGGAAACACCATATATTTT.

This clonotype came up once. V is TRBV6-5 and J is TRBJ2-5; no definite D call. V shed 4 bases and J shed 4 bases, with 7 bases lying between them. The CDR3 loop spans 12 amino acids. The germline CDR1 and CDR2 sequences are MNHEY and SVGAGI. DNA of the CDR3: TGTGCCAGCAGTTTCGTAGGAGAGACCCAGTACTTC. It translates to CASSFVGETQYF.

This clonotype occurred a few times. The chain couples TRBV6-5 to TRBJ2-3, with D unclear. This CDR3 region has 11 residues. Trimming took 7 bases from V and 3 from J, leaving 5 bases between them. Germline-derived CDR1 and CDR2 are MNHEY and SVGAGI. CDR3 DNA sequence: TGTGCCAGCACCGGGACAGATACGCAGTATTTT. It is translated as CASTGTDTQYF.

This clonotype was seen only a few times. The chain combines TRBV12-3 or TRBV12-4 with TRBJ1-4; 8 bases align to TRBD1. The CDR3 is 11 amino acids. The trim removed 6 bases at V and 12 bases at J, leaving 3 bases unmatched. The CDR3 sequence: CASRNRGELFF. The CDR3, as DNA: TGTGCCAGCAGGAACAGGGGGGAACTGTTTTTT.

This clonotype was seen more than once but under ten times. V and J are TRBV5-1 and TRBJ1-1; D not certain. Per germline, CDR1 SGHRS and CDR2 YFSETQ. This CDR3 is 15 amino acids long. V lost 3 bases, J lost 1 base, and 13 bases lay in between. This chain's CDR3 is CASSSDGSPNTEAFF. The CDR3 DNA reads as TGCGCCAGCAGCTCCGACGGGAGTCCGAACACTGAAGCTTTCTTT.

The chain has TRBV20-1 and TRBJ1-1; D may be TRBD1 (5 bases). The CDR3 covers 13 residues. The germline gives CDR1 DFQATT, CDR2 SNEGSKA (reference sequence). The ends were cut back, 2 bases at V and 4 bases at J, with 11 bases in the middle. CDR3: CSARRDLVTEAFF. The CDR3 DNA follows: TGCAGTGCTAGAAGGGACCTGGTCACTGAAGCTTTCTTT.

This clonotype was found many times. The chain combines TRBV12-3 or TRBV12-4 with TRBJ2-3; 10 nucleotides agree with TRBD1. V lost 7 bases, J lost 2 bases, and 3 bases stayed unmatched. This CDR3 is built from 14 residues. CDR3 sequence: CASTGTGATDTQYF. CDR3 DNA: TGTGCCAGCACAGGGACAGGGGCCACAGATACGCAGTATTTT.

CDR3 residues: CASSAGQENTEAFF. CDR3 in DNA: TGTGCCAGCAGCGCCGGACAGGAGAACACTGAAGCTTTCTTT. The chain uses TRBV9 and TRBJ1-1; 7 bases are a match to TRBD1. Germline V gene sequence: CDR1 SGDLS, CDR2 YYNGEE. V lost 3 bases, J lost 1 base, and 3 bases stayed unmatched. The CDR3 loop spans 14 amino acids.

This clonotype was picked up a small number of times. The rearrangement links TRBV4-1 to TRBJ2-3; D not certain. The CDR3 contains 15 residues. Germline-derived CDR1 and CDR2 are MGHRA and YSYEKL. The V end was cut by 0 bases, the J end by 6 bases, with 13 bases between. The CDR3, as DNA: TGCGCCAGCAGCCAAGATCAAGCAAGTGGTGATACGCAGTATTTT. Protein: CASSQDQASGDTQYF.

This chain joins TRBV9 and TRBJ2-7, with 11 positions matching TRBD1. The J segment lost 7 bases and the V segment lost 3 bases, leaving 0 bases of the junction unmatched. This CDR3 comprises 12 residues. CDR1 is SGDLS and CDR2 is YYNGEE in the germline V gene. CDR3 DNA sequence: TGTGCCAGCAGCGGGGACAGGGGGGAGCAGTACTTC. Protein: CASSGDRGEQYF.

The sample holds many counts of this clonotype. The chain employs TRBV6-5 and TRBJ2-1; 7 positions agree with TRBD2. The CDR3 has 15 residues. Per germline, CDR1 MNHEY and CDR2 SVGAGI. V gave up 4 bases and J gave up 7 bases; unmatched junction bases: 10. The CDR3 DNA reads TGTGCCAGCAGTTCCTTAAGCGGGATAATGAATGAGCAGTTCTTC. This encodes CASSSLSGIMNEQFF.

This clonotype was recorded at least ten times. The rearrangement joins TRBV11-2 to TRBJ2-2; 10 bases are shared with TRBD2. Germline assignment: CDR1 SGHAT and CDR2 FQNNGV. J lost 6 bases, V lost 5 bases, and 12 bases had no gene match. The length of the CDR3 is 17 residues. This chain's CDR3 is CASSPTELAGKAGELFF. CDR3 nucleotides: TGTGCCAGCAGCCCAACGGAACTAGCGGGAAAGGCCGGGGAGCTGTTTTTT.

This chain joins TRBV25-1 and TRBJ1-5; tentatively, D is TRBD1 (6 bases). The V end lost 2 bases, the J end lost 6 bases, and 11 bases lay between the germline ends. The germline V gene has CDR1 MGHDK and CDR2 SYGVNS. The CDR3 totals 14 residues. CDR3 region: CASSETGLGQPQHF. DNA for the CDR3: TGTGCCAGCAGTGAAACAGGGTTGGGTCAGCCCCAGCATTTT.

This clonotype has ten or more counts. This chain connects TRBV11-2 to TRBJ2-1, with a possible D match to TRBD2 (6 bases). Germline-derived CDR1 and CDR2 are SGHAT and FQNNGV. The CDR3 consists of 14 residues. Trimming shortened V by 7 bases and J by 0 bases, and 10 bases separated the two germline ends. CDR3 coding DNA: TGTGCCAGCAAACCAGCGGGCTCCTACAATGAGCAGTTCTTC. Translated: CASKPAGSYNEQFF.

This clonotype was counted at least ten times. The chain employs TRBV27 and TRBJ2-7, with D possibly TRBD1 on 6 matching bases. The CDR3 runs to 14 residues. Germline lookup yields CDR1 MNHEY and CDR2 SMNVEV (reference sequence). V lost 6 bases, J lost 3 bases, and 15 bases lay in between. The CDR3 sequence is CASSRQETLYEQYF. The CDR3 DNA reads as TGTGCCAGCAGCCGACAGGAGACCCTCTACGAGCAGTACTTC.

Concerning this clonotype: At one of its ends the junction is not consistent with the germline gene, which may arise from a read error. The rearrangement uses TRBV6-1 and TRBJ1-1; D remains ambiguous. This CDR3 has 13 residues. Germline V CDR1 and CDR2: MNHNS, SASEGT. The CDR3 is CASSEGGVTEAFF. CDR3 nucleotides: TGTGCCAGCAGCGAAGGTGGGGTTACTGAAGCTTTCTTT.

The chain carries TRBV29-1 and TRBJ2-7, with D perhaps matching TRBD2 (6 bases). Trimming removed 6 bases from V and 3 bases from J, with 9 bases in between. The CDR3 loop spans 11 amino acids. Germline V lookup: CDR1 SQVTM, CDR2 ANQGSEA. The CDR3 DNA reads TGCAGCGTCTCGGGACTCTACGAGCAGTACTTC. Protein: CSVSGLYEQYF.

Remarks on this clonotype: Possible read error: a much larger clone is one base away. The chain combines TRBV14 with TRBJ2-1, with a possible D match to TRBD2 (5 bases). Germline V gives CDR1 SGHDN, CDR2 FVKESK. The CDR3 sequence is 16 residues long. CDR3 nucleotide sequence: TGTGCCAACAGCCAAGTAGGAGGTAGCTCCTACAATGAGCAGTTCTTC. It is translated as CANSQVGGSSYNEQFF.

This clonotype has ten or more counts. The CDR3 nucleotides read TGCAGTGCCGAGCCCCAAGATACGCAGTATTTT. This encodes CSAEPQDTQYF. The V gene is TRBV20-1, the J gene TRBJ2-3; D is ambiguous. There are 11 residues in the CDR3. Deletions cut 6 bases from V and 5 bases from J, with 9 bases between. Looked up from germline, CDR1 is DFQATT and CDR2 is SNEGSKA (reference sequence).

For this clonotype: As the CDR3 is not closed by the conserved phenylalanine or tryptophan, this likely results from a read error. The gene calls are TRBV5-1 and TRBJ2-3; TRBD2 matches at 10 bases. With 0 bases clipped from V and 4 bases from J, the junction kept 5 bases outside the gene matches. The CDR3 sequence is 16 residues long. Germline values: CDR1 SGHRS, CDR2 YFSETQ. CDR3 bases: TGCGCCAGCAGCTTGGTACAGCGGGAGGGCCCAGATACGCAGTATATT. Translated, it gives CASSLVQREGPDTQYI.

This clonotype was observed many times. This chain uses TRBV20-1 with TRBJ2-5, with 9 bases aligning to TRBD1. V shed 2 bases, J shed 5 bases, and the junction held 6 bases outside the gene matches. The germline gives CDR1 DFQATT, CDR2 SNEGSKA (reference sequence). The CDR3 has 14 amino acids. CDR3 nucleotide sequence: TGCAGTGCTAGATTAACAGGGGGCGGTGAGACCCAGTACTTC. This gives the protein CSARLTGGGETQYF.

The rearrangement joins TRBV11-3 to TRBJ2-5; the match to TRBD2 covers 7 bases. The germline CDR1 and CDR2 sequences are SGHNT and YENEEA. The CDR3 contains 15 residues. V lost 5 bases, J lost 4 bases, and 10 bases stayed unmatched. This chain's CDR3 is CASSRRGGGRETQYF. In DNA, the CDR3 is TGTGCCAGCAGCCGCCGTGGGGGAGGGAGAGAGACCCAGTACTTC.

V and J are TRBV27 and TRBJ2-1, with TRBD2 matching over 13 bases. CDR3 length equals 14 residues. Germline V lookup: CDR1 MNHEY, CDR2 SMNVEV (reference sequence). V lost 6 bases and J lost 10; bases outside the gene matches: 6. In DNA form, the CDR3 reads TGTGCCAGCAGGGGACTAGCGGGAAGGGGGGAGCAGTTCTTC. Amino acids: CASRGLAGRGEQFF.

The chain links TRBV18 to TRBJ1-6; D unresolved. The length of the CDR3 is 14 residues. Germline V gene data show CDR1 as KGHSH and CDR2 as LQKENI. V lost 4 bases to trimming and J lost 7 bases, with 11 bases between them. The CDR3, as DNA: TGTGCCAGCTCACTGCCAGCTAAAAATTCACCCCTCCACTTT. It is translated as CASSLPAKNSPLHF. Full variable domain (rest looked up from reference TRBV18 and TRBJ1-6): NAGVMQNPRHLVRRRGQEARLRCSPMKGHSHVYWYRQLPEEGLKFMVYLQKENIIDESGMPKERFSAEFPKEGPSILRIQQVVRGDSAAYFCASSLPAKNSPLHFGNGTRLTVT.

The chain has TRBV27 and TRBJ2-7; tentative D call: TRBD1 (6 bases). CDR3 length equals 16 residues. In germline, CDR1 is MNHEY, CDR2 SMNVEV (reference sequence). V was cut by 6 bases and J by 0 bases, with 18 bases left in between. Written as DNA, the CDR3 is TGTGCCAGCAGATTCGCCGTCTTGGGGGCCTCCTACGAGCAGTACTTC. Its protein product is CASRFAVLGASYEQYF.

This clonotype was found many times. The chain couples TRBV6-2 or TRBV6-3 to TRBJ2-1; 7 positions match TRBD2. The germline gives CDR1 MNHEY, CDR2 SVGEGT. This CDR3 contains 15 residues. The V and J ends lost 7 bases and 9 bases, in that order; junction bases with no gene match: 15. This CDR3 is CASKLRTSITFEQFF. The CDR3 nucleotides are TGTGCCAGCAAGTTGCGGACTAGTATTACGTTTGAGCAGTTCTTC.

This clonotype has a handful of counts. The rearrangement joins TRBV20-1 to TRBJ2-5; D perhaps matches TRBD1 (6 bases). Germline V CDR1 and CDR2: DFQATT, SNEGSKA (reference sequence). The CDR3 is made up of 13 amino acids. The V end was cut by 2 bases, the J end by 5 bases, with 12 bases between. CDR3 sequence (DNA): TGCAGTGCTAGACATACAGGGCCCGAGACCCAGTACTTC. Amino acid sequence: CSARHTGPETQYF.